Each of the 14 T cell receptor beta chains below was sequenced from the same sample in a study of blood T cell repertoires in COVID-19. Sequenced by immunoSEQ multiplex PCR; TCRdb stores in-frame clones only, minus some. The data hold under 70,000 clones, with around four fifths observed a single time. The specimen was peripheral blood. The receptors stem from an elderly woman with acute or convalescent COVID-19.

The genes are TRBV5-1 and TRBJ2-2, with D possibly matching TRBD1 (6 bases). Germline CDR1 is SGHRS and CDR2 is YFSETQ. The CDR3 is 15 amino acids. V was shortened by 4 bases and J by 7 bases, with 17 bases between the two germline ends. The CDR3 here is CASSGAQGNGGELFF. The DNA of the CDR3 is TGCGCCAGCAGCGGGGCTCAGGGGAACGGCGGGGAGCTGTTTTTT.

V gene TRBV6-1 combines with J gene TRBJ2-3; TRBD1 agrees at 7 bases. CDR1 MNHNS and CDR2 SASEGT come from the germline V gene. The V segment lost 0 bases and the J segment 2 bases; nucleotides outside the gene matches: 8. The CDR3 is made up of 17 amino acids. CDR3 sequence: CASSEALLGQITDTQYF. The CDR3 nucleotides read TGTGCCAGCAGTGAAGCGCTTCTGGGACAGATCACAGATACGCAGTATTTT.

This clone was observed a few times. The V and J genes are TRBV2 and TRBJ1-2, with a weak D call TRBD1 (5 bases). V gave up 5 bases and J gave up 5 bases, with 12 bases separating them. This CDR3 contains 13 residues. Germline V gene lookup returns CDR1 SNHLY and CDR2 FYNNEI. This chain's CDR3 is CASSQQGEYGYTF. CDR3 coding DNA: TGTGCCAGCAGTCAGCAGGGTGAATATGGCTACACCTTC. Full variable domain (missing parts from reference TRBV2 and TRBJ1-2): EPEVTQTPSHQVTQMGQEVILRCVPISNHLYFYWYRQILGQKVEFLVSFYNNEISEKSEIFDDQFSVERPDGSNFTLKIRSTKLEDSAMYFCASSQQGEYGYTFGSGTRLTVV.

The chain uses TRBV2 and TRBJ2-3; possibly TRBD1 for D (5 bases). Germline CDR1 is SNHLY and CDR2 is FYNNEI. This CDR3 spans 13 amino acids. With 8 bases removed from V and 2 bases from J, the gap between germline ends came to 11 bases. The CDR3 loop reads CASLRTITDTQYF. The CDR3 DNA reads as TGTGCCAGCCTAAGGACAATCACAGATACGCAGTATTTT.

The CDR3 sequence: CASSPDLQRGGLDTQYF. The CDR3 region has the DNA TGTGCCAGCAGCCCGGACCTCCAGCGGGGGGGCCTTGATACGCAGTATTTT. V and J are TRBV5-4 and TRBJ2-3; TRBD2 agrees at 10 bases. In germline, CDR1 is SGHNT, CDR2 YYREEE (reference sequence). The J segment lost 6 bases and the V segment lost 4 bases, leaving 14 bases of the junction unmatched. The CDR3 length is 17 residues.

The CDR3 DNA is TGTGCCAGCAGTTTAGGCGAGGCAGCTGAAGCTTTCTTT. As protein: CASSLGEAAEAFF. This chain links TRBV12-3 or TRBV12-4 with TRBJ1-1; no firm D call. CDR3 length: 13 residues. The V gene lost 1 base and the J gene lost 6 bases, with 9 bases spanning the gap.

The rearrangement links TRBV25-1 to TRBJ1-3, with D perhaps TRBD1 (6 bases). V lost 6 bases to trimming and J lost 2 bases, with 20 bases between them. The CDR3 runs to 17 residues. Per the germline V gene, CDR1 is MGHDK and CDR2 is SYGVNS. The chain's CDR3 is CASSEQGWGSAGNTIYF. In DNA, the CDR3 is TGTGCCAGCAGCGAACAGGGATGGGGATCTGCTGGAAACACCATATATTTT.

This clone was picked up a small number of times. The chain carries TRBV10-1 and TRBJ1-2; a possible D gene is TRBD1 (6 bases). Deletions cut 6 bases from V and 5 bases from J, with 13 bases between. The CDR3 is made up of 13 amino acids. The germline gives CDR1 WNHNN, CDR2 SYGVQD (reference sequence). CDR3 protein: CASSRSQGYGYTF. The CDR3 region has the DNA TGCGCCAGCAGCCGATCACAGGGATATGGCTACACCTTC.

This chain connects TRBV7-9 to TRBJ2-2, with 7 bases lining up with TRBD1. V gave up 0 bases and J gave up 4 bases; unmatched junction bases: 5. CDR3 length: 16 amino acids. CDR1 is SEHNR and CDR2 is FQNEAQ in the germline V gene (reference sequence). The CDR3, as DNA: TGTGCCAGCAGCTTAGCGAACAGGGGTGGCACCGGGGAGCTGTTTTTT. It is translated as CASSLANRGGTGELFF.

This clone was seen only a few times. The chain couples TRBV15 to TRBJ2-1, with 10 bases identical to TRBD2. The CDR3 contains 17 residues. J lost 5 bases, V lost 1 base, and 8 bases had no gene match. Per the germline V gene, CDR1 is LNHNV and CDR2 is YYDKDF (reference sequence). The DNA for the CDR3 is TGTGCCACCAGCAGAGGCCTACTAGCGGGGCCAGACAATGAGCAGTTCTTC. This translates into CATSRGLLAGPDNEQFF.

J is TRBJ2-7 and V is TRBV4-2; 11 nucleotides align to TRBD2. CDR3 length: 17 residues. CDR1 and CDR2 from the germline V gene are LGHNA and YNFKEQ. The V segment lost 3 bases and the J segment 4 bases; nucleotides outside the gene matches: 11. The CDR3 sequence: CASSQGLAGGPQYEQYF. CDR3 DNA sequence: TGTGCCAGCAGCCAGGGGTTAGCGGGGGGGCCCCAGTACGAGCAGTACTTC.

This clone was seen once. The chain recombines TRBV5-8 with TRBJ2-6; a possible D gene is TRBD1 (5 bases). The CDR3 totals 17 residues. Germline CDR1 and CDR2: SGHTS and YDEGEE. V lost 6 bases, J lost 1 base, and 17 bases lay in between. This chain's CDR3 is CASTRQSFTSGANVLTF. CDR3 bases: TGTGCCAGCACTAGACAGAGTTTTACTTCTGGGGCCAACGTCCTGACTTTC.

In this sample, this clone turned up a few times. V and J are TRBV10-3 and TRBJ1-2; the match to TRBD1 covers 10 bases. The CDR3 is made up of 19 amino acids. V was clipped by 6 bases and J by 2 bases; unmatched bases: 18. The germline gives CDR1 ENHRY, CDR2 SYGVKD. CDR3 nucleotide sequence: TGTGCCATCAGACGTTCCAAGGGGGACAGGGGATACCGAAACTATGGCTACACCTTC. It specifies CAIRRSKGDRGYRNYGYTF.

The chain joins TRBV27 to TRBJ1-1; the match to TRBD1 covers 11 bases. Germline V gene sequence: CDR1 MNHEY, CDR2 SMNVEV (reference sequence). CDR3 length: 16 residues. V lost 5 bases, J lost 4 bases, and 9 bases stayed unmatched. The CDR3 DNA reads as TGTGCCAGCAGTCCGGGGCCGGGACAGGGGGGCACTGAAGCTTTCTTT. Its protein is CASSPGPGQGGTEAFF.